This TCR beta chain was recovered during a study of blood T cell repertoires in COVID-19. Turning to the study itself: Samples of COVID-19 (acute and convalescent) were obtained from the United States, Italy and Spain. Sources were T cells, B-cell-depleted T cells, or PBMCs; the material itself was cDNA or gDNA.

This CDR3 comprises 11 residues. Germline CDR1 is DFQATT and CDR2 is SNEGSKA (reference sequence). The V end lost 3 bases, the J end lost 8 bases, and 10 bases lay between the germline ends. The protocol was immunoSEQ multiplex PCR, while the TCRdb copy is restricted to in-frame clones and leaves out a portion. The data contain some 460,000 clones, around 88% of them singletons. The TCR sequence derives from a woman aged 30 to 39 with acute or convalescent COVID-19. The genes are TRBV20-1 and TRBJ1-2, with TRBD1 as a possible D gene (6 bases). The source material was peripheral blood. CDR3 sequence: CSASSGGGYTF. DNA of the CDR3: TGCAGTGCTAGTTCTGGGGGCGGCTACACCTTC.